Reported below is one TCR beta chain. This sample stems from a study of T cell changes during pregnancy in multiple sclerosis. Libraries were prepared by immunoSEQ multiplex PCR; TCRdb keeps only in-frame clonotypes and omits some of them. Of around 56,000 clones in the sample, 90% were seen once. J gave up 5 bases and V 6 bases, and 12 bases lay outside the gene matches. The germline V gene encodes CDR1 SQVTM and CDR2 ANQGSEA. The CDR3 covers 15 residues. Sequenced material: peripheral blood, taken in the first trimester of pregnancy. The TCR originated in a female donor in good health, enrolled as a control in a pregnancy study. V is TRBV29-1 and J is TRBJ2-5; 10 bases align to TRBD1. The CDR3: CSVGTGVRAAETQYF. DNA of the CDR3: TGCAGCGTCGGGACAGGGGTTCGAGCTGCTGAGACCCAGTACTTC.